This TCR beta chain was recovered during a study of T cell responses to AZD1222 COVID-19 vaccine. Study-level information: Investigators merged groups given second doses at roughly 4 or roughly 12 weeks. General study findings and limits: Donors were chiefly white British, with a greater number of females, and clonal diversity was perhaps underestimated. Just a handful of people given AZD1222 tested seropositive at baseline.

Note on this clone: Antigen: not known.

Repertoires were generated with immunoSEQ multiplex PCR, while TCRdb's copy carries only in-frame clones and drops some. There are 97,000 or so clones in the sample; roughly 90% occur only once, and less than 3% lies in the top ten. The CDR3 is 14 amino acids. The V gene lost 2 bases and the J gene lost 0 bases, with 6 bases spanning the gap. Germline V gene lookup returns CDR1 MNHEY and CDR2 SVGEGT. This chain links TRBV6-2 or TRBV6-3 with TRBJ2-3, with TRBD1 as a possible D gene (6 bases). Material: peripheral blood, obtained on day 0 of AZD1222 vaccination. The source of this sequence is an adult in good health. CDR3 region: CASSYGQSTDTQYF. For the CDR3, the DNA is TGTGCCAGCAGTTACGGACAGAGCACAGATACGCAGTATTTT.